At least ten counts were recorded for the clone carrying this T cell receptor beta chain. Its antigen is still unknown. Attachment of unique molecular identifiers to individual cDNA molecules was performed. One entry per CDR3 protein, called by TCRdb with MiXCR from the 5' RACE reads. This sample has approximately 81,000 distinct CDR3 sequences, with more than 5% found just once. The germline gives CDR1 MNHEY, CDR2 SVGEGT. The CDR3 sequence is 16 residues long. The V segment lost 6 bases and the J segment 4 bases; nucleotides outside the gene matches: 10. The sample comes from a study of early T cells in non-severe SARS-CoV-2 infection. Overall study: Sequencing targeted bulk RNA from unsorted whole blood, leaving chains unpaired.

Study results and limitations: Comparison of clonotypes with VDJdb favored anti-spike CD8 responses while missing private and CD4 specificities.

This chain links TRBV6-2 or TRBV6-3 with TRBJ2-1; 9 bases line up with TRBD1. The TCR sequence derives from an adult who was a healthcare worker with PCR-confirmed SARS-CoV-2 infection or an uninfected control (not recorded which). Sample: whole blood. The CDR3 bases are TGTGCCAGCAGACACGCGGACAGGGGACTATACAATGAGCAGTTCTTC. Residues: CASRHADRGLYNEQFF.